This T cell receptor (beta chain) was identified in a study of blood T cell repertoires in COVID-19. Study as a whole: PBMCs, B-cell-depleted T cells, or T cells were the source of the cDNA or gDNA that made up the material.

Germline V gene data show CDR1 as MDHEN and CDR2 as SYDVKM. J gave up 3 bases and V 6 bases, and 11 bases lay outside the gene matches. The CDR3 runs to 17 residues. Sequenced by immunoSEQ multiplex PCR; TCRdb stores in-frame clones only, minus some. The data contain about 70,000 clones, 90% of them singletons. Specimen: peripheral blood. V is TRBV28 and J is TRBJ2-1; 10 bases match TRBD1. The source is a man aged 45-65 years with acute or convalescent COVID-19. CDR3 DNA: TGTGCCAGCAGCCCCCATCCGGGACAGGGGAACTACAATGAGCAGTTCTTC. Its protein is CASSPHPGQGNYNEQFF.